Each of the 16 T cell receptor beta chains below was sequenced from the same sample in a study of T cells in localized non-small cell lung cancer. Profiled with immunoSEQ multiplex PCR; TCRdb holds only in-frame clones, not every one. The top ten clones hold around 15% of a sample with about 26,000 clones, 88% of them seen once. This specimen was peripheral blood, taken before any cancer treatment. The receptors come from a female donor at least 60 years old with stage II squamous cell lung carcinoma.

V and J are TRBV5-4 and TRBJ1-2; 8 bases agree with TRBD1. Germline CDR1 SGHNT, CDR2 YYREEE (reference sequence). The CDR3 runs 14 residues. Unmatched junction bases numbered 9, after V lost 4 bases and J lost 7 bases. The CDR3 loop is CASSRTGLNGGYTF. CDR3 nucleotide sequence: TGTGCCAGCAGCCGGACAGGGTTAAATGGTGGCTACACCTTC.

This clone was seen only once. The CDR3 DNA follows: TGTGCCAGCAGACCGGCGGGTAATTCACCCCTCCACTTT. This translates into CASRPAGNSPLHF. This chain joins TRBV2 and TRBJ1-6; D not certain. This CDR3 contains 13 residues. Germline CDR1 SNHLY, CDR2 FYNNEI. V dropped 6 bases and J dropped 6 bases, with 9 bases sitting between them.

The gene calls are TRBV7-8 and TRBJ2-5; 10 bases map to TRBD1. V shed 5 bases, J shed 5 bases, and the junction held 5 bases outside the gene matches. CDR1 SGHVS and CDR2 FQNEAQ come from the germline V gene. The CDR3 is 14 amino acids. CDR3 amino acids: CASSPTGGRETQYF. The CDR3 DNA reads TGTGCCAGCAGCCCGACAGGGGGCAGGGAGACCCAGTACTTC.

The chain links TRBV27 to TRBJ1-2, with D perhaps matching TRBD1 (5 bases). V gave up 2 bases and J gave up 2 bases, with 9 bases separating them. The germline V gene encodes CDR1 MNHEY and CDR2 SMNVEV (reference sequence). The length of the CDR3 is 14 residues. The DNA for the CDR3 is TGTGCCAGCAGTTTACAGGGTGGGAACTATGGCTACACCTTC. This sequence encodes CASSLQGGNYGYTF.

The chain carries TRBV6-5 and TRBJ1-3; D gene uncertain. The V gene lost 5 bases and the J gene lost 4 bases, with 9 bases spanning the gap. The CDR3 sequence is 13 residues long. The germline V gene encodes CDR1 MNHEY and CDR2 SVGAGI. CDR3 amino acids: CASSTHTGNTIYF. Written as DNA, the CDR3 is TGTGCCAGCAGTACGCACACCGGAAACACCATATATTTT.

This chain links TRBV7-6 with TRBJ2-1; unclear D gene. Germline values: CDR1 SGHVS, CDR2 FNYEAQ. The CDR3 is made up of 14 amino acids. The germline V and J ends were trimmed by 0 bases and 6 bases, with 9 bases remaining between them. For the CDR3, the DNA is TGTGCCAGCAGCTTAGCGGCTCATTCCAATGAGCAGTTCTTC. Translated: CASSLAAHSNEQFF.

The chain carries TRBV29-1 and TRBJ2-7; 13 bases agree with TRBD2. Germline V CDR1 and CDR2: SQVTM, ANQGSEA. The J segment lost 6 bases and the V segment lost 7 bases, leaving 6 bases of the junction unmatched. The CDR3 runs to 13 residues. The CDR3, as DNA: TGCAGCGGTGGACTAGCGGGAGAGGGCGAGCAGTACTTC. Protein product: CSGGLAGEGEQYF.

The V and J genes are TRBV19 and TRBJ2-5, with 9 positions matching TRBD2. The CDR3 is made up of 16 amino acids. The V gene end was trimmed by 6 bases and the J gene end by 3 bases; junction bases not matched to a gene: 11. The V gene's germline CDR1 is LNHDA and CDR2 SQIVND (reference sequence). CDR3 sequence reads: CASSPQTSGLEETQYF. DNA of the CDR3: TGTGCCAGTAGCCCCCAGACTAGCGGATTAGAAGAGACCCAGTACTTC.

This chain uses TRBV7-3 with TRBJ2-5; no reliable D call. Trimming cost V 4 bases and J 4 bases, with 10 bases left between them. CDR3 size: 13 residues. Germline assignment: CDR1 SGHTA and CDR2 FQGTGA. CDR3 region: CASSSKAGETQYF. The CDR3 DNA reads as TGTGCCAGCAGCTCAAAGGCAGGAGAGACCCAGTACTTC.

The chain is built from TRBV6-5 and TRBJ1-5; D unclear. V was pared by 5 bases and J by 2 bases, with 4 bases between. Germline values: CDR1 MNHEY, CDR2 SVGAGI. The length of the CDR3 is 12 residues. Here the CDR3 DNA reads TGTGCCAGCAGTCACGGCAATCAGCCCCAGCATTTT. It specifies CASSHGNQPQHF.

The rearrangement links TRBV5-1 to TRBJ2-5; D possibly corresponds to TRBD2 (7 bases). CDR3 length equals 16 residues. Germline V gene sequence: CDR1 SGHRS, CDR2 YFSETQ. V lost 2 bases and J 1 base, leaving 15 bases between the germline ends. CDR3 bases: TGCGCCAGCAGCTTCCGCGGGGGCCTTCTCCAAGAGACCCAGTACTTC. Translating it yields CASSFRGGLLQETQYF.

The rearrangement links TRBV9 to TRBJ2-7; the D gene could be TRBD1 or TRBD2 (6 bases each). The CDR3 length is 15 residues. Germline V gene lookup returns CDR1 SGDLS and CDR2 YYNGEE. V dropped 0 bases and J dropped 4 bases, with 14 bases sitting between them. CDR3 in DNA: TGTGCCAGCAGCGTAGGTCCCAAAGGGGGGTACGAGCAGTACTTC. Residues: CASSVGPKGGYEQYF. The entire variable domain, with the rest obtained from reference TRBV9 and TRBJ2-7, is as follows: DSGVTQTPKHLITATGQRVTLRCSPRSGDLSVYWYQQSLDQGLQFLIQYYNGEERAKGNILERFSAQQFPDLHSELNLSSLELGDSALYFCASSVGPKGGYEQYFGPGTRLTVT.

This sequence joins TRBV5-1 and TRBJ2-7; perhaps TRBD1 as D (7 bases). V lost 3 bases and J lost 1, with 20 bases in between. CDR1 and CDR2 from the germline V gene are SGHRS and YFSETQ. This CDR3 region has 17 residues. The CDR3 DNA sequence: TGCGCCAGCAGCTCCGGGGGTTTTCGGGACAGTTCCTACGAGCAGTACTTC. It yields the protein CASSSGGFRDSSYEQYF.

The V and J genes are TRBV7-2 and TRBJ1-5, with D unresolved. V lost 1 base and J lost 3, with 13 bases in between. This CDR3 has 16 amino acids. The germline V gene encodes CDR1 SGHTA and CDR2 FQGNSA. CDR3 residues: CASSLGSGKDNQPQHF. Here the CDR3 DNA reads TGTGCCAGCAGCTTAGGGTCGGGAAAGGACAATCAGCCCCAGCATTTT.

Written as DNA, the CDR3 is TGTGCCAGCAGAGTCCCGACAGGGAGCGGTGGAAACACCATATATTTT. Its protein is CASRVPTGSGGNTIYF. The chain carries TRBV28 and TRBJ1-3, with 7 bases fitting TRBD1. Germline V lookup: CDR1 MDHEN, CDR2 SYDVKM. Trimming cost V 6 bases and J 3 bases; bases outside gene matches: 11. The CDR3 sequence is 16 residues long. The variable domain in full, with the rest retrieved from reference TRBV28 and TRBJ1-3, is DVKVTQSSRYLVKRTGEKVFLECVQDMDHENMFWYRQDPGLGLRLIYFSYDVKMKEKGDIPEGYSVSREKKERFSLILESASTNQTSMYLCASRVPTGSGGNTIYFGEGSWLTVV.

The chain is built from TRBV11-1 and TRBJ1-2; D may be TRBD1 (6 bases). CDR3 length equals 15 residues. Trimming removed 5 bases from V and 0 bases from J, with 13 bases in between. Germline values: CDR1 SGHAT, CDR2 FQDESV (reference sequence). The CDR3 reads CASSPYRASNYGYTF. CDR3 nucleotide sequence: TGTGCCAGCAGCCCCTACAGGGCATCTAACTATGGCTACACCTTC.